Listed below are T cell receptor beta chains from one sample, sequenced in a study of post-analysis software for immune sequencing data. TCRdb re-analysed the PCR reads in MiXCR, keeping a single row per CDR3 protein. The table lists 600,000 to 700,000 distinct CDR3 sequences, approximately 60% of them singletons, with around 11% in the top ten. Sequences were obtained from blood. Every receptor here comes from a girl aged 2 to 9 with multiple sclerosis. Each CDR3 is given with its conserved first and last residue. The D gene is left open where the match is weak. Clone sizes are given selectively: once, few, many, or a class where the clone is expanded.

d_call: -; j_call: TRBJ2-5; v_call: TRBV7-2; clone_size: once; cdr3_nt: TGTGCCAGCAGCTTAGTAGGGGCGAGTGAAGAGACCCAGTACTTC; cdr3_aa: CASSLVGASEETQYF
d_call: -; j_call: TRBJ1-4; v_call: TRBV6-2/TRBV6-3; clone_size: -; cdr3_nt: TGTGCCAGCAGTTACTCGATGGGAAGATTTGAAAAACTGTTTTTT; cdr3_aa: CASSYSMGRFEKLFF
d_call: -; j_call: TRBJ2-7; v_call: TRBV6-1; clone_size: -; cdr3_nt: TGTGCCAGCAGTGAGAGTAGTTGGCGGCTATACGAGCAGTACTTC; cdr3_aa: CASSESSWRLYEQYF
d_call: TRBD1; j_call: TRBJ2-7; v_call: TRBV27; clone_size: -; cdr3_nt: TGTGCCAGCAGTTTGACAGGGGATCGCCACGAGCAGTACTTC; cdr3_aa: CASSLTGDRHEQYF
d_call: -; j_call: TRBJ2-1; v_call: TRBV6-5; clone_size: -; cdr3_nt: TGTGCCAGCAGTTATGATGCCCCACCACAGTGGAATGAGCAGTTCTTC; cdr3_aa: CASSYDAPPQWNEQFF
d_call: TRBD1; j_call: TRBJ2-7; v_call: TRBV29-1; clone_size: -; cdr3_nt: TGTAGCGTTCGAGGGACAGCCGGCTCCTACGAGCAGTACTTC; cdr3_aa: CSVRGTAGSYEQYF
d_call: TRBD2; j_call: TRBJ2-7; v_call: TRBV7-9; clone_size: -; cdr3_nt: TGTGCCAGCAGCTTAGGGGGGGGATCCCACGAGCAGTACTTC; cdr3_aa: CASSLGGGSHEQYF
d_call: TRBD1; j_call: TRBJ1-2; v_call: TRBV6-5; clone_size: few; cdr3_nt: TGTGCCAGCAGTACCGTTCTGGAGACAGGGGTCCTCGGCTACACCTTC; cdr3_aa: CASSTVLETGVLGYTF
d_call: TRBD2; j_call: TRBJ2-1; v_call: TRBV7-2; clone_size: -; cdr3_nt: TGTGCCAGCAGCCCCCCCGGGACTAGCGGGATCGATGAGCAGTTCTTC; cdr3_aa: CASSPPGTSGIDEQFF
d_call: -; j_call: TRBJ1-2; v_call: TRBV7-2; clone_size: -; cdr3_nt: TGTGCCAGCAGCTTAGCGCTGGCAGGGTATGGTGCGGGTGGCTACACCTTC; cdr3_aa: CASSLALAGYGAGGYTF
d_call: -; j_call: TRBJ2-3; v_call: TRBV3-1; clone_size: -; cdr3_nt: TGTGCCAGCAGCCAAGTCTCAGGGGAGCGCACTGATACGCAGTATTTT; cdr3_aa: CASSQVSGERTDTQYF
d_call: TRBD1; j_call: TRBJ1-4; v_call: TRBV27; clone_size: -; cdr3_nt: TGTGCCAGCAGTCTCACCGGGACAGGGGTTGAAAAACTGTTTTTT; cdr3_aa: CASSLTGTGVEKLFF
d_call: TRBD2; j_call: TRBJ2-1; v_call: TRBV7-8; clone_size: -; cdr3_nt: TGTGCCGGCAGCTTACCTAAGCGGGGGGGCCACAATGAGCAGTTCTTC; cdr3_aa: CAGSLPKRGGHNEQFF
d_call: -; j_call: TRBJ1-5; v_call: TRBV20-1; clone_size: -; cdr3_nt: TGCAGTGCTAGAGAACAGGGTGGTCAGCCCCAGCATTTT; cdr3_aa: CSAREQGGQPQHF
d_call: -; j_call: TRBJ2-3; v_call: TRBV4-2; clone_size: -; cdr3_nt: TGTGCCAGCAGCCAACAATCCGGGACCCGCACAGATACGCAGTATTTT; cdr3_aa: CASSQQSGTRTDTQYF
d_call: -; j_call: TRBJ2-5; v_call: TRBV5-1; clone_size: -; cdr3_nt: TGCGCCAGCAAAGGAACAGCGACGGGAGAGACCCAGTACTTC; cdr3_aa: CASKGTATGETQYF
d_call: -; j_call: TRBJ2-1; v_call: TRBV7-8; clone_size: -; cdr3_nt: TGTGCCAGCAGCTGGACCCCTCGGGGGCGCTACAATGAGCAGTTCTTC; cdr3_aa: CASSWTPRGRYNEQFF
d_call: -; j_call: TRBJ2-1; v_call: TRBV5-1; clone_size: few; cdr3_nt: TGCGCCAGCAGCTTTGTGCGGGCCAGCCTTTACAATGAGCAGTTCTTC; cdr3_aa: CASSFVRASLYNEQFF
d_call: -; j_call: TRBJ2-3; v_call: TRBV29-1; clone_size: -; cdr3_nt: TGCAGCGTTCGGGGCAAGATAGGGTTTTCAGATACGCAGTATTTT; cdr3_aa: CSVRGKIGFSDTQYF
d_call: -; j_call: TRBJ1-5; v_call: TRBV7-2; clone_size: -; cdr3_nt: TGTGCCAGCAGCCTTAGGTGGGGGAGGGATTATAGCAATCAGCCCCAGCATTTT; cdr3_aa: CASSLRWGRDYSNQPQHF
d_call: -; j_call: TRBJ2-5; v_call: TRBV10-3; clone_size: -; cdr3_nt: TGTGCCATCAAAGATCCCACGGGGAGTAGGACTCAAGAGACCCAGTACTTC; cdr3_aa: CAIKDPTGSRTQETQYF
d_call: -; j_call: TRBJ2-7; v_call: TRBV20-1; clone_size: -; cdr3_nt: TGCAGTGCTATCTTACATGGGCGGAACTACGAGCAGTACTTC; cdr3_aa: CSAILHGRNYEQYF
d_call: TRBD2; j_call: TRBJ2-4; v_call: TRBV5-1; clone_size: -; cdr3_nt: TGCGCCAGCAGCCCGGGACTAGCGGTCCTAGCCAAAAACATTCAGTACTTC; cdr3_aa: CASSPGLAVLAKNIQYF
d_call: -; j_call: TRBJ2-1; v_call: TRBV5-6; clone_size: -; cdr3_nt: TGTGCCAGCAGCTTCCGGCTATACAATGAGCAGTTCTTC; cdr3_aa: CASSFRLYNEQFF
d_call: TRBD1; j_call: TRBJ1-2; v_call: TRBV9; clone_size: -; cdr3_nt: TGTGCCAGCAGCGTAGACAGACAGGGTGGTGGCTACACCTTC; cdr3_aa: CASSVDRQGGGYTF
d_call: -; j_call: TRBJ1-2; v_call: TRBV6-2/TRBV6-3; clone_size: -; cdr3_nt: TGTGCCAGCAGTTTCCTCAACTATGGCTACACCTTC; cdr3_aa: CASSFLNYGYTF
d_call: -; j_call: TRBJ1-5; v_call: TRBV2; clone_size: -; cdr3_nt: TGTGCCAGCACCGGGGATAGGGGCAATCAGCCCCAGCATTTT; cdr3_aa: CASTGDRGNQPQHF
d_call: -; j_call: TRBJ2-3; v_call: TRBV7-6; clone_size: -; cdr3_nt: TGTGCCAGCAGCATTACTCCAGTCACAGATACGCAGTATTTT; cdr3_aa: CASSITPVTDTQYF
d_call: -; j_call: TRBJ1-2; v_call: TRBV6-5; clone_size: once; cdr3_nt: TGTGCCAGCAGTTACTCGACAAGACAGAGCTATGGCTACACCTTC; cdr3_aa: CASSYSTRQSYGYTF